A selection of T cell receptor beta chains follows, all from one sample in a study of T-cell memory formation after mild COVID-19. TCRdb fed the 5' RACE reads into MiXCR, producing one record per CDR3 protein. This sample carries about 110,000 distinct CDR3 sequences, roughly a sixth of them seen once, and the ten largest clones take roughly 5.5%. The sequencing input was PBMCs or a T cell subset sorted from them (not recorded which). All receptors come from a man between 18 and 29 years old who had mild COVID-19 (a few samples of this study predate the infection). Cell type and time point are not known. Both conserved end residues are part of each CDR3. A D gene is named only where the DNA matches it firmly. Size is omitted from some rows. Given values are once, few, many or a class for expanded clones.

d_call,v_call,clone_size,j_call,cdr3_aa,cdr3_nt
.,TRBV7-2,few,TRBJ1-6,CASSFSFSPLHF,TGTGCCAGCAGCTTTAGTTTTTCACCCCTCCACTTT
.,TRBV12-3/TRBV12-4,.,TRBJ1-4,CASSSGPADEKLFF,TGTGCCAGCAGTTCAGGCCCAGCGGATGAAAAACTGTTTTTT
.,TRBV27,.,TRBJ1-5,CASSPLDNQPQHF,TGTGCCAGCAGTCCCCTCGACAATCAGCCCCAGCATTTT
.,TRBV7-2,.,TRBJ1-5,CASSLENASNQPQHF,TGTGCCAGCAGCTTGGAAAACGCAAGCAATCAGCCCCAGCATTTT
TRBD2,TRBV6-1,few,TRBJ2-3,CASRAISGANTDTQYF,TGTGCCAGCAGAGCGATTAGCGGGGCCAACACAGATACGCAGTATTTT
.,TRBV20-1,.,TRBJ2-1,CSARDFHEQFF,TGCAGTGCTAGAGATTTCCATGAGCAGTTCTTC
.,TRBV20-1,few,TRBJ2-1,CSARDRGGEQFF,TGCAGTGCTAGAGATAGGGGAGGCGAGCAGTTCTTC
.,TRBV24-1,.,TRBJ2-3,CATSDLDGEASTDTQYF,TGTGCCACCAGTGATTTGGACGGCGAAGCTAGCACAGATACGCAGTATTTT
.,TRBV3-1,few,TRBJ1-1,CASSPRGHTEAFF,TGTGCCAGCAGCCCCAGGGGCCACACTGAAGCTTTCTTT
.,TRBV24-1,.,TRBJ2-5,CATSVASRQETQYF,TGTGCCACCAGTGTGGCCAGTCGCCAAGAGACCCAGTACTTC
TRBD2,TRBV7-2,few,TRBJ2-3,CASSPGTRKTDTQYF,TGTGCCAGCAGCCCCGGGACTAGAAAAACAGATACGCAGTATTTT
.,TRBV6-6,.,TRBJ1-3,CASSYQPSSGNTIYF,TGTGCCAGCAGTTATCAACCCTCCTCTGGAAACACCATATATTTT
TRBD1,TRBV7-6,few,TRBJ2-2,CASSLAQGLQGARTGELFF,TGTGCCAGCAGCTTAGCGCAAGGTTTGCAGGGGGCAAGGACCGGGGAGCTGTTTTTT
.,TRBV7-2,few,TRBJ2-3,CASRAGGHTDTQYF,TGTGCCAGCAGAGCCGGGGGGCACACAGATACGCAGTATTTT
.,TRBV18,.,TRBJ1-5,CASSEGEGQPQHF,TGTGCCAGCTCCGAGGGGGAAGGTCAGCCCCAGCATTTT
.,TRBV7-3,.,TRBJ1-1,CASSATQNTEAFF,TGTGCCAGCAGCGCGACCCAGAACACTGAAGCTTTCTTT
.,TRBV4-1,.,TRBJ1-2,CASSQVGGYTF,TGCGCCAGCAGCCAAGTAGGTGGCTACACCTTC
.,TRBV4-3,few,TRBJ2-3,CASSQERGLTDTQYF,TGCGCCAGCAGCCAAGAACGAGGCCTCACAGATACGCAGTATTTT